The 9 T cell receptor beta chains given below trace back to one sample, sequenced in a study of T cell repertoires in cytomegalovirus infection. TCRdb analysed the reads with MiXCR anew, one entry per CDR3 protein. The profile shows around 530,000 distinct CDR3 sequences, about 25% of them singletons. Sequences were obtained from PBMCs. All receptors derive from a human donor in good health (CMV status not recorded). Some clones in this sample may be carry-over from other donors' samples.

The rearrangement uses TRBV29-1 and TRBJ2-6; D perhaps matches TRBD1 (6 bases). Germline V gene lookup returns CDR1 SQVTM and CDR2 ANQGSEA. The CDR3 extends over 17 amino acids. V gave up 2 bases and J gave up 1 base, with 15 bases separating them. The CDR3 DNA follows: TGCAGCGTTGAAAAAGCCGGGACACTTTCTGGGGCCAACGTCCTGACTTTC. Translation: CSVEKAGTLSGANVLTF.

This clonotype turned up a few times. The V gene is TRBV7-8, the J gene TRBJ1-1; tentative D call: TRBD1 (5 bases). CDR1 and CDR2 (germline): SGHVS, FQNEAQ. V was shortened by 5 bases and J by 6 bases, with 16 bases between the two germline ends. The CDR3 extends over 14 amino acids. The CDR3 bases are TGTGCCAGCAGCCTACGGGAAGGGGCCCCTGAAGCTTTCTTT. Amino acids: CASSLREGAPEAFF.

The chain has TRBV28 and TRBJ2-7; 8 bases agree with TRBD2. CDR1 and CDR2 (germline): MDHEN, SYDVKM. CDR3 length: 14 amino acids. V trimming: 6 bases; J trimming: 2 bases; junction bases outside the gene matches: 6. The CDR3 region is CASSPGGPPYEQYF. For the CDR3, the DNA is TGTGCCAGCAGCCCGGGAGGGCCCCCCTACGAGCAGTACTTC.

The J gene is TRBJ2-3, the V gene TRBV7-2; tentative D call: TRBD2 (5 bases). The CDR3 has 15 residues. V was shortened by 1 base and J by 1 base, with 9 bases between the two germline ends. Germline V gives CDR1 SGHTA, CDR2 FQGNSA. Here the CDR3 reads CASSLERTRTDTQYF. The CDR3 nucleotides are TGTGCCAGCAGCTTAGAGAGGACTCGCACAGATACGCAGTATTTT. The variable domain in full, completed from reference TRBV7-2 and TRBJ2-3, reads GAGVSQSPSNKVTEKGKDVELRCDPISGHTALYWYRQSLGQGLEFLIYFQGNSAPDKSGLPSDRFSAERTGGSVSTLTIQRTQQEDSAVYLCASSLERTRTDTQYFGPGTRLTVL.

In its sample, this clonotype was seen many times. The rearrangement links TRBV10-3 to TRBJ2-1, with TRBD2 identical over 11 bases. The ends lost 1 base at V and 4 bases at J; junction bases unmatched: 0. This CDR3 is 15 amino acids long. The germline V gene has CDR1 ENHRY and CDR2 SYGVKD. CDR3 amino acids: CAISEWTSGYNEQFF. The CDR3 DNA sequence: TGTGCCATCAGTGAGTGGACTAGCGGGTACAATGAGCAGTTCTTC.

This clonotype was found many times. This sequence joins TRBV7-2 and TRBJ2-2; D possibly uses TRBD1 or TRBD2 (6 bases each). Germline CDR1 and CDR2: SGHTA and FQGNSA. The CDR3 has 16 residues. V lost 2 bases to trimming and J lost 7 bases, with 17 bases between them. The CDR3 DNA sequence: TGTGCCAGCAGCTTACCCCTGGGGGGCATTGGCGGGGAGCTGTTTTTT. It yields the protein CASSLPLGGIGGELFF.

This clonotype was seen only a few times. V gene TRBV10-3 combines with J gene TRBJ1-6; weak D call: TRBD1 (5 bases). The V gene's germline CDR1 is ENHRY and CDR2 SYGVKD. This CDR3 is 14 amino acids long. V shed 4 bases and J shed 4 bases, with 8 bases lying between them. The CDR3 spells CAISGGGYNSPLHF. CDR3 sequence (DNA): TGTGCCATCAGTGGGGGGGGTTATAATTCACCCCTCCACTTT.

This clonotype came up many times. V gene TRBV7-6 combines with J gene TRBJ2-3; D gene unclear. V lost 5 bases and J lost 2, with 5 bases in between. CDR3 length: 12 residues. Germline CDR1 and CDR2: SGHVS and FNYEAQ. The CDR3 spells CASSRDTDTQYF. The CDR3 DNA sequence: TGTGCCAGCAGCCGAGACACAGATACGCAGTATTTT.

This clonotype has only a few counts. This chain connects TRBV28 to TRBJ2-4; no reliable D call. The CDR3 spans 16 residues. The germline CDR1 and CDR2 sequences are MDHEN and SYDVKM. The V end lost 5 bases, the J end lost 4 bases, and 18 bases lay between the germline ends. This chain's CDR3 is CASSGSSQAIKNIQYF. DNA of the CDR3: TGTGCCAGCAGTGGATCCTCGCAGGCCATAAAAAACATTCAGTACTTC.